This T cell receptor (beta chain) emerged from a study of T-cell memory formation after mild COVID-19. Overall study findings and caveats: Clones from the second wave (peaking day 37) had unconfirmed SARS-CoV-2 specificity. Within pre-infection memory, some responding clones were found, suggesting cross-reactive memory joined.

Germline lookup yields CDR1 SGHRS and CDR2 YFSETQ. This CDR3 comprises 15 residues. V lost 2 bases to trimming and J lost 0 bases, with 9 bases between them. TCRdb called the 5' RACE reads again in MiXCR, with one record for every CDR3 protein. This table holds about 180,000 distinct CDR3 sequences, roughly 17% found once. On this clonotype: The antigen is not known.

The chain combines TRBV5-1 with TRBJ1-3; tentative D call: TRBD1 (5 bases). Sequenced input: PBMCs or a T cell subset sorted from them (not recorded which). This clonotype was sampled from an adult woman who had mild COVID-19 (a few samples of this study predate the infection). Cell type and time point are not known. CDR3 in amino acids: CASSFIGASGNTIYF. The DNA for the CDR3 is TGCGCCAGCAGCTTTATAGGGGCCTCTGGAAACACCATATATTTT.